This T cell receptor (beta chain) was sequenced during a study of blood T cell repertoires in COVID-19. Study-wide context: The analysed material was cDNA or gDNA that came from T cells, B-cell-depleted T cells, or PBMCs.

Participant-given clinical history determined each cohort assignment. Each recovered donor of Cohort 3 presented with two negative PCRs, clearance, or symptom resolution. As processed by the authors: Reference gene primer amplification yielded estimated nucleated cell counts. Sequencing used immunoSEQ multiplex PCR; TCRdb keeps in-frame clones, though not all of them. V and J calls plus clone size are reproduced from that table; the DNA served to infer D and trimming. In the table there are some 270,000 clones, about 80% of which are singletons. Germline V gene data show CDR1 as SEHNR and CDR2 as FQNEAQ (reference sequence). CDR3 size: 15 residues. Trimming took 5 bases from V and 8 from J; bases not matched to a gene: 12.

This sequence originates from a man in his fifties or sixties who had recovered from COVID-19. This sequence joins TRBV7-9 and TRBJ1-2, with 9 bases aligning to TRBD1. The sequencing sample was made of PBMCs or T cells enriched from blood (not recorded which). The chain's CDR3 is CASSPHTGTGSGYTF. The CDR3, as DNA: TGTGCCAGCAGCCCCCACACCGGGACAGGGAGCGGCTACACCTTC.